Shown below are 9 T cell receptor beta chains from a single sample sequenced in a study of blood T cell repertoires in COVID-19. Only in-frame clones appear in the TCRdb table, and some are missing; sequencing was by immunoSEQ multiplex PCR. Here the sample spans under 200,000 clones, around nine tenths being singletons. The sequenced sample consisted of peripheral blood. These receptors came from a man aged 18 to 35 with active or convalescent COVID-19.

This chain uses TRBV4-1 with TRBJ1-5; 10 bases agree with TRBD1. V was clipped by 4 bases and J by 5 bases; unmatched bases: 5. Germline CDR1 reads MGHRA; CDR2 reads YSYEKL. This CDR3 comprises 15 residues. DNA for the CDR3: TGCGCCAGCAGCCCCGGGACAGGGGTAGATCAGCCCCAGCATTTT. Encoded protein: CASSPGTGVDQPQHF.

The chain is built from TRBV27 and TRBJ1-1, with D tentatively TRBD1 (5 bases). Germline V lookup: CDR1 MNHEY, CDR2 SMNVEV (reference sequence). CDR3 length: 14 amino acids. V gave up 2 bases and J gave up 8 bases, with 15 bases separating them. In DNA, the CDR3 is TGTGCCAGCAGTTTACGTTCAGGGCCCCTGGAAGCTTTCTTT. Encoded protein: CASSLRSGPLEAFF.

The V and J genes are TRBV5-1 and TRBJ2-1, with 7 nucleotides matching TRBD1. This CDR3 comprises 15 residues. Germline-derived CDR1 and CDR2 are SGHRS and YFSETQ. V dropped 4 bases and J dropped 8; count of bases not matched to a gene: 12. DNA for the CDR3: TGCGCCAGCAGCCCCGGCCTCGACAGGGTTGATGAGCAGTTCTTC. Encoded protein: CASSPGLDRVDEQFF.

V usage is TRBV30 and J usage is TRBJ1-1, with D possibly TRBD1 on 5 matching bases. The CDR3 has 13 amino acids. Germline lookup yields CDR1 GTSNPN and CDR2 SVGIG (reference sequence). V lost 3 bases and J lost 8, with 16 bases in between. CDR3 nucleotides: TGTGCCTGGAGGGATCAGGGTTCGTGGGAAGCTTTCTTT. Translation: CAWRDQGSWEAFF.

The chain is built from TRBV6-4 and TRBJ1-5, with TRBD1 matching over 9 bases. J gave up 15 bases and V 0 bases, and 15 bases lay outside the gene matches. Germline-derived CDR1 and CDR2 are MRHNA and SNTAGT. This CDR3 is built from 16 residues. CDR3 in amino acids: CASSDSEQNGQGRPHF. The CDR3 nucleotides are TGTGCCAGCAGTGACTCCGAACAGAATGGACAGGGGAGGCCGCATTTT.

The rearrangement joins TRBV9 to TRBJ1-2; D is perhaps TRBD1 (5 bases). The CDR3 is 14 residues long. The ends were cut back, 0 bases at V and 0 bases at J, with 6 bases in the middle. The V gene's germline CDR1 is SGDLS and CDR2 YYNGEE. The CDR3 spells CASSVGGANYGYTF. Written as DNA, the CDR3 is TGTGCCAGCAGCGTAGGGGGGGCTAACTATGGCTACACCTTC.

This chain joins TRBV3-1 (or the pseudogene TRBV3-2) and TRBJ2-1; 8 bases agree with TRBD1. Germline trimming cut 3 bases from V and 5 bases from J; bases unmatched to any gene: 9. Germline values: CDR1 LGHDT, CDR2 YNNKEL (reference sequence). This CDR3 comprises 16 residues. This CDR3 is CASSQSSGGVNNEQFF. The CDR3 bases are TGTGCCAGCAGCCAGTCTTCAGGGGGCGTCAACAATGAGCAGTTCTTC.

The chain employs TRBV7-9 and TRBJ1-2; a possible D gene is TRBD1 (6 bases). The CDR3 has 14 amino acids. Germline loops: CDR1 SEHNR, CDR2 FQNEAQ (reference sequence). Deletions cut 1 base from V and 4 bases from J, with 10 bases between. The CDR3 is CASSLGTVLYGYTF. The CDR3 coding sequence is TGTGCCAGCAGCTTAGGGACAGTTCTCTATGGCTACACCTTC.

The CDR3 loop reads CASTSDRRGNTIYF. DNA for the CDR3: TGTGCCAGCACCTCCGACAGAAGGGGAAACACCATATATTTT. The chain uses TRBV3-1 (or the pseudogene TRBV3-2) and TRBJ1-3, with a possible D match to TRBD1 (5 bases). The CDR3 runs to 14 residues. CDR1 and CDR2 (germline): LGHDT, YNNKEL (reference sequence). Trimming took off 7 bases at V and 4 bases at J, with 14 bases between the two ends.